This TCR beta chain was documented in a study of T cells in Graves' hyperthyroidism and ophthalmopathy. On this clonotype itself: Antigen unknown.

The diagnostic basis comprised clinical symptoms, serum thyroxine and TRAb, thyroid ultrasound and orbital computed tomography. The PBMCs had their origin in 7.5 to 10 ml of fresh peripheral blood. RNA transcripts were the template for amplifying TCR beta CDR3 regions. HTBI primers were employed in a first-round RT-PCR of the TCR CDR3. TCRdb re-called the multiplex PCR reads with MiXCR, one entry per CDR3 protein. The table lists about 300,000 distinct CDR3 sequences, 15% to 20% of them singletons. Study-wide results and limits: Ophthalmopathy cases were set apart from stable hyperthyroidism by a 13 V-J model. The majority of expanded thyroid clonotypes above 0.001 also appeared in blood.

Germline values: CDR1 SGHNT, CDR2 YYREEE (reference sequence). The ends were cut back, 0 bases at V and 3 bases at J, with 9 bases in the middle. CDR3 length: 15 amino acids. Sequenced input: blood. V and J are TRBV5-4 and TRBJ2-2, with D possibly being TRBD1 or TRBD2 (5 bases each). This receptor was identified in a middle-aged man with Graves' ophthalmopathy. In nucleotides, the CDR3 is TGTGCCAGCAGCTTGGTCGGGACCGACACCGGGGAGCTGTTTTTT. Translated, it gives CASSLVGTDTGELFF.